Included here is one T cell receptor (beta chain) sequence, with context. The clone's antigen remains unknown. These data are taken from a study of CXCR3-negative and CXCR3-positive naive CD8 T cells (dated by TCRdb to about 2019). As for the study more broadly: In total, about 150 million TRB reads were obtained, or roughly 1.5 +/- 0.3 million reads per library. The diversity and physicochemical repertoire analyses included some 11 donors pooled from two independent experiments. The TRBV-TRBJ cluster analysis covered naive subsets from about 5 donors and memory cells from 3 donors.

Overall study results and their limits: TRB CDR3s from CXCR3-positive naive cells showed higher hydrophobicity (lower Kidera factor 4), lower energy, and higher strength and volume indices than CXCR3-negative naive cells. Freshly isolated PBMCs were used for most assays because CXCR3 expression went down partially after cryopreservation. Comparably high repertoire diversity was found in both naive subsets, whereas much lower repertoire diversity was found in memory CD8+ T cells. Surface CD5, linked to self-reactivity in mice, was comparable between naive subsets; TCR interaction strength was therefore also inferred from TRB CDR3 physicochemical properties. Within the same donor, TRBV-TRBJ usage looked similar between naive CXCR3-negative and CXCR3-positive cells, but memory cells had distinct patterns.

The CDR3 runs 17 residues from the cysteine to the phenylalanine. No DNA was logged. Sequences SGHKS (CDR1) and YYEKEE (CDR2) are obtained from the germline V gene (reference sequence). TCRdb lists the instrument as NextSeq 550. The Human TCR Profiling Kit (MiLaboratory) was used to prepare UMI-labeled 5' RACE TRB cDNA libraries. cDNA synthesis used the entire amount of extracted RNA, and PCR amplification then used the entire amount of cDNA produced. The libraries were made side by side, with each library going through the same number of PCR cycles. The paper's data handling went like this. With a requirement of at least two reads per UMI, MIGEC and MiXCR extracted about 50,000 +/- 10,000 unique UMI-labeled TRB cDNA molecules per library. Each library averaged approximately 40,000 +/- 10,000 functional in-frame TRB CDR3 nucleotide clonotypes without stop codons. Diversity metrics, including normalized Shannon-Wiener and Chao1, were computed in VDJtools after downsampling to 5000 UMI-labeled TRB molecules per sample. VDJtools was used to calculate clonotype-size-weighted physicochemical properties of the central five CDR3 residues, namely interaction energy, strength, volume and Kidera factor 4. TCRdb reprocessed the reads, and each CDR3 protein sequence is entered once, without DNA. The V and J calls reflect TCRdb's pipeline rather than the authors' work. For this sample, the table gives about 130,000 distinct CDR3 sequences. The top ten hold approximately 0.3% of the sample.

For every CD8+ T cell subset, a few hundred thousand cells were flow-sorted straight into RLT lysis buffer, and each subset was sorted in triplicate. To keep memory contaminants out, a stringent definition of naive CD8+ T cells was applied: CD45RO-CCR7+CD27+CD95-. Standard density gradient centrifugation was used to isolate peripheral blood mononuclear cells from buffy coats. A FACSAria III was used to flow-sort naive CD8+ T cells into CXCR3-negative and CXCR3-positive populations. Total RNA was extracted from sorted cells with an RNeasy Mini Kit. Sequenced sample: naive CXCR3- CD8+ T cells from blood. This sample's cell subset or site label indicates: CD45RO-CCR7+CD27+CD95- naive CD8+ T cells lacking CXCR3 (TNR3-). The receptor chain draws on TRBV5-5 and TRBJ2-1; TCRdb picks TRBD2, but there is no DNA to check that call. This TCR was recovered from a human donor in good health. Some clones in this sample may be carry-over from other donors' samples. The CDR3 reads as follows: CASSLGYGGLAGDEQFF.